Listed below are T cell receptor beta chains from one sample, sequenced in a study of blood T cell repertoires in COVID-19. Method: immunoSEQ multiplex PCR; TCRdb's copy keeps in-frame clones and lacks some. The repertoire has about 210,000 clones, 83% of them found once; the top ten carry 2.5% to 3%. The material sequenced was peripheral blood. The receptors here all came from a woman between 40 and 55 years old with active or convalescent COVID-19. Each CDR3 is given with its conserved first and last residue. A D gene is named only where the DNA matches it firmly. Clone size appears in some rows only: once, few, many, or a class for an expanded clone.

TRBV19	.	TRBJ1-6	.	TGTGCCAGTAGTATTTGGGGGGATTCACCCCTCCACTTT	CASSIWGDSPLHF
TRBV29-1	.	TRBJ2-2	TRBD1	TGCAGCGTTGGGGGACAGGGGTCTAACACCGGGGAGCTGTTTTTT	CSVGGQGSNTGELFF
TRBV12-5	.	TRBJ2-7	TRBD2	TGTGCTAGTGGTATCCTAGCGGGAACCAACGAGCAGTACTTC	CASGILAGTNEQYF
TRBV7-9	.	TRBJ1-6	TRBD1	TGTGCCAGCAGCTACGGCCCTGGGACAGGGAATAATTCACCCCTCCACTTT	CASSYGPGTGNNSPLHF
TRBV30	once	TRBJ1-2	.	TGTGCCTGGAGTGAACAGCACCTCTATGGCTACACCTTC	CAWSEQHLYGYTF
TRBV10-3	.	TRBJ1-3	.	TGTGCCATCAGTGATGGGGCCAACTCTGGAAACACCATATATTTT	CAISDGANSGNTIYF
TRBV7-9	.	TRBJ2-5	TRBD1	TGTGCCAGCAGCTTAACGGGACAGGGGCGTCAAGAGACCCAGTACTTC	CASSLTGQGRQETQYF
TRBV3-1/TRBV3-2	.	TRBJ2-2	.	TGTGCCAGCAGGCCCACGGGGGGCCAGGGCACCGGGGAGCTGTTTTTT	CASRPTGGQGTGELFF
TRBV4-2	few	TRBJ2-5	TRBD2	TGTGCCAGCAGCCAAGAAGGAGCGGGAGGTTCTGAGACCCAGTACTTC	CASSQEGAGGSETQYF
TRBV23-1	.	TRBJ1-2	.	TGCGCCGGTCCTAGGGGGGGGCTCGACTATGGCTACACCTTC	CAGPRGGLDYGYTF
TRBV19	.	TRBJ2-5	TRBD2	TGTGCCAGTAGTATGGCGGGGACTAGCGGGAAGGAGACCCAGTACTTC	CASSMAGTSGKETQYF
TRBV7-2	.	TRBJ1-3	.	TGTGCCAGCAGCTTAGCCGGGGGCTCTGGAAACACCATATATTTT	CASSLAGGSGNTIYF
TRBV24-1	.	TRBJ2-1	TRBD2	TGTGCCACCGCGACTAGCGGGAGGGCCGAGGATGAGCAGTTCTTC	CATATSGRAEDEQFF
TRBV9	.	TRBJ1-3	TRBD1	TGTGCCAGCAGCGTAGCCTTGACAGGGGCTGGAAACACCATATATTTT	CASSVALTGAGNTIYF
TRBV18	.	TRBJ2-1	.	TGTGCCAGCTCACCCCCCGACTCCGCTTTTAATGAGCAGTTCTTC	CASSPPDSAFNEQFF
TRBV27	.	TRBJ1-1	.	TGTGCCAGCAGTTTATCACCGGGAGTCACTGAAGCTTTCTTT	CASSLSPGVTEAFF
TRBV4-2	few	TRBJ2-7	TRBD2	TGTGCCAGCAGCCAAGATACTGGGACTAGCGGGGGTAGGTACGAGCAGTACTTC	CASSQDTGTSGGRYEQYF
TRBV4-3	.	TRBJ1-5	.	TGCGCCAGCAGCCAAGATCTTTCGGATCGGGTTGGGCAGCCCCAGCATTTT	CASSQDLSDRVGQPQHF
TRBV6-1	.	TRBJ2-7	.	TGTGCCAGCAGTGAGGGAGCGAGAGCCTACGAGCAGTACTTC	CASSEGARAYEQYF
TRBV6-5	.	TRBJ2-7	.	TGTGCCAGCAGCTCGCGGGACTTTCCGTTCCGGCAGTACTTC	CASSSRDFPFRQYF
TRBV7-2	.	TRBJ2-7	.	TGTGCCAGCAGCCTTGGGACATCCCTCTACGAGCAGTACTTC	CASSLGTSLYEQYF
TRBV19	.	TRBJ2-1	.	TGTGCCAGTAGTGCCGCCGCGGCTACTAATGAGCAGTTCTTC	CASSAAAATNEQFF
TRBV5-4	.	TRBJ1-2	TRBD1	TGTGCCAGCAGCGGGGCCGACAGGGGGCTGGATGGCTACACCTTC	CASSGADRGLDGYTF
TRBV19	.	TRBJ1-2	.	TGTGCCAGTACCAAGACAGTCAACTATGGCTACACCTTC	CASTKTVNYGYTF
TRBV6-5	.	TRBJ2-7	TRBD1	TGTGCCAGTGGGACAGCAAGATACTCCTACGAGCAGTACTTC	CASGTARYSYEQYF
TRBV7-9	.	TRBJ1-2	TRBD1	TGTGCCAGCAGCTTAGCGTTACATGTAACAGGGGGCCAACCCTATGGCTACACCTTC	CASSLALHVTGGQPYGYTF
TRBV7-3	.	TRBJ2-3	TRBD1	TGTGCCAGCAGCTTATCTCCGGGACAGGGCAAGTATTTT	CASSLSPGQGKYF
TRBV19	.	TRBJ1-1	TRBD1	TGTGCCAGTAGCCTCTTCGACAGGGGTGCCACTGAAGCTTTCTTT	CASSLFDRGATEAFF
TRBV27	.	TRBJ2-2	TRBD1	TGTGCCAGCAGTTTTAACAGGGGGCGAGTCACCGGGGAGCTGTTTTTT	CASSFNRGRVTGELFF
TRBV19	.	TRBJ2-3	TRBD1	TGTGCCAGTAGTATACTTCGGGACAGGCGAAGCACAGATACGCAGTATTTT	CASSILRDRRSTDTQYF
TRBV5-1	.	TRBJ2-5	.	TGCGCCAGCAGCTTGAGTGAGGAAGAGACCCAGTACTTC	CASSLSEEETQYF
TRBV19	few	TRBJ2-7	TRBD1	TGTGCCAGTAGTCAAGAAGGACAGGGTGGCTACGAGCAGTACTTC	CASSQEGQGGYEQYF
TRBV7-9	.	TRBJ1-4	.	TGTGCCAGCAGCCCGGGGGGTGTTAATGAAAAACTGTTTTTT	CASSPGGVNEKLFF
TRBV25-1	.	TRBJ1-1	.	TGTGCCAGCAGCCTAGGCGACACTGAAGCTTTCTTT	CASSLGDTEAFF
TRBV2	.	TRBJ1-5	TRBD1	TGTGCCAGCAGTGTGGAGGGGGCAAGCAATCAGCCCCAGCATTTT	CASSVEGASNQPQHF
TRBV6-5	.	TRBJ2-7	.	TGTGCCAGCAGTTACTCGAGCGGGACACGGTACTTC	CASSYSSGTRYF
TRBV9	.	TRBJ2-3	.	TGTGCCAGCAGCACCCGGTCTAGCGTCACAGATACGCAGTATTTT	CASSTRSSVTDTQYF
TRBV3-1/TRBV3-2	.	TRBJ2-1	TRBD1	TGTGCCAGCAGCCGAAGAGGGACAGGGAGTCGGTACAATGAGCAGTTCTTC	CASSRRGTGSRYNEQFF
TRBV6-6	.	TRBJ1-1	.	TGTGCCAGCAGTTCGGTGTCCACTGAAGCTTTCTTT	CASSSVSTEAFF
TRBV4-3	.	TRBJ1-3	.	TGCGCCAGCAGCCAAGATTATCCCGGGGGGGCTGGAAACACCATATATTTT	CASSQDYPGGAGNTIYF
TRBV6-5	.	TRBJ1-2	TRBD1	TGTGCCAGCAGTACTAGACAGGGGAATGGCTACACCTTC	CASSTRQGNGYTF
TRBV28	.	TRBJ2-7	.	TGTGCCAGCAGCTATTCCTACGAGCAGTACTTC	CASSYSYEQYF
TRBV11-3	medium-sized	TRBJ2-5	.	TGTGCCAGCAGCTTAGTTGGGCCGGAGAAATCGGGGGAGACCCAGTACTTC	CASSLVGPEKSGETQYF
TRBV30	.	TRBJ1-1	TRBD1	TGTGCCTGGGGACAGGGGGCAGTCACTGAAGCTTTCTTT	CAWGQGAVTEAFF
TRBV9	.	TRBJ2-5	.	TGTGCCAGCAGCCCCGGCCCCGGAGGGACCCAGTACTTC	CASSPGPGGTQYF
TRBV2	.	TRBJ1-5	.	TGTGCCAGCAGTGTCGTGGGAGGTGGAATACAGCCCCAGCATTTT	CASSVVGGGIQPQHF
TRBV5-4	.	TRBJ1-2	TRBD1	TGTGCCAGCAGCAGTCCGACAGGGGTCGCTAACTATGGCTACACCTTC	CASSSPTGVANYGYTF